The present TCR beta chain was sequenced within a study of CD8 T cells in ankylosing spondylitis. The CDR3 contains 13 residues. Germline V gene data show CDR1 as SGHVS and CDR2 as FNYEAQ. The germline V and J ends were trimmed by 0 bases and 6 bases, with 9 bases remaining between them. Each CDR3 protein gets one entry after TCRdb re-called the 5' RACE reads with MiXCR. The sample carries about 130,000 distinct CDR3 sequences, approximately 6.8% recorded once. Study conclusions and caveats: Peripheral blood held disease-linked clones only at relatively low frequency, and these were CD8+.

In its sample, this clonotype was seen many times. Its antigen is undetermined. The chain is built from TRBV7-6 and TRBJ2-7, with D hard to call. This receptor was obtained from a male donor with ankylosing spondylitis or in good health (not recorded which). The sample comprised blood, either unsorted or a sorted T cell fraction (not recorded which). Written as DNA, the CDR3 is TGTGCCAGCAGCTTAGCGGTCGGAACCGAGCAGTACTTC. It encodes CASSLAVGTEQYF.